Each of the 3 T cell receptor beta chains below was sequenced from the same sample in a study of shared clonotypes between healthy human individuals. The table came from immunoSEQ multiplex PCR; TCRdb's copy has only in-frame clones and leaves some out. There are around 1.6 million clones in the sample; nearly 99% occur only once, and less than 0.55% lies in the top ten. The sequencing input was naive CD4+ T cells sorted from blood. Regarding subset: CD45RA+ positively selected. These receptors all stem from a man in his thirties or forties in good health.

The chain employs TRBV28 and TRBJ1-4, with 8 bases identical to TRBD1. V lost 7 bases to trimming and J lost 1 base; unmatched junction nucleotides: 5. The CDR3 contains 15 residues. The germline V gene has CDR1 MDHEN and CDR2 SYDVKM. CDR3 amino acids: CASNPGGGTNEKLFF. As DNA, the CDR3 is TGTGCCAGCAACCCAGGGGGCGGAACTAATGAAAAACTGTTTTTT.

Notes on this clone: Other DNA sequences of this sample code for an identical CDR3. V gene TRBV11-2 combines with J gene TRBJ1-1, with D uncertain. V was shortened by 0 bases and J by 4 bases, with 9 bases between the two germline ends. Germline V gene data show CDR1 as SGHAT and CDR2 as FQNNGV. The CDR3 consists of 14 residues. CDR3 sequence: CASSLDPTGTEAFF. CDR3 nucleotide sequence: TGTGCCAGCAGCTTAGATCCCACGGGCACTGAAGCTTTCTTT.

As regards this clone: This sample also contains other DNA sequences that code for the same CDR3. The chain combines TRBV6-5 with TRBJ2-5; D remains unclear. Between the trimmed V and J ends, which lost 2 bases and 3 bases, there was a span of 4 bases. This CDR3 spans 12 amino acids. Germline CDR1 is MNHEY and CDR2 is SVGAGI. The CDR3 reads CASSYGKETQYF. The DNA for the CDR3 is TGTGCCAGCAGTTACGGCAAAGAGACCCAGTACTTC.